Sequencing of this T cell receptor (beta chain) was carried out in a study of persistence of HIV-infected CD4 T cells. Turning to the study itself: A median of about 8 years of suppressive ART preceded sampling. Study results and caveats: Antigen-responding cells were enriched for degenerate expanded CDR3beta sequences. Compared with CD3/CD28-stimulated cells, CMV- and Gag-responding cells showed lower TCRbeta richness.

This was the immunoSEQ version 4 assay in survey mode. Clones were sequenced by immunoSEQ multiplex PCR, and TCRdb holds only the in-frame ones, with some missing. The table shows 35,000 to 50,000 clones, with roughly 90% occurring only once. On this clone: The antigen is unknown.

V shed 0 bases and J shed 1 base, with 10 bases lying between them. The CDR3 covers 15 residues. Germline V gives CDR1 SGHNT, CDR2 YYREEE (reference sequence). Anti-CD3/anti-CD28 beads served as a nonspecific positive control stimulus. Responding CD4+ T cells were sorted by upregulation of both CD40 ligand and CD69. This TCR was sampled from an adult man with HIV who was CMV-seropositive. V and J are TRBV5-4 and TRBJ1-1; D possibly corresponds to TRBD1 (6 bases). Source: CD4+ T cells sorted from PBMCs after 18-hour stimulation, taken from a patient who received antiretroviral therapy. DNA of the CDR3: TGTGCCAGCAGCTTGGCTCCAGGGGAGAACACTGAAGCTTTCTTT. Its protein is CASSLAPGENTEAFF.